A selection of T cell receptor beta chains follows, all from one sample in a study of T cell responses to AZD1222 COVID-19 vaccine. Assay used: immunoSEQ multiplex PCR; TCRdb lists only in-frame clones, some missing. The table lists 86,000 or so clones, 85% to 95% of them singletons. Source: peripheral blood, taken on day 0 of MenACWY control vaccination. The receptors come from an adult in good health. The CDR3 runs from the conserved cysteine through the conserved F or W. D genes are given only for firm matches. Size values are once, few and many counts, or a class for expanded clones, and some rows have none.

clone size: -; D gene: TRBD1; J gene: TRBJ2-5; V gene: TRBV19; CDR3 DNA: TGTGCCAGCTCCACGCGACCGACAGGGCTTATGGGAGAGACCCAGTACTTC; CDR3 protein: CASSTRPTGLMGETQYF
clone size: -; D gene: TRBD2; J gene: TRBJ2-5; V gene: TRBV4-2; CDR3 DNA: TGTGCCAGCAGCCAAAGGGGGCCTAGCGGGGGGCAAGAGACCCAGTACTTC; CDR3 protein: CASSQRGPSGGQETQYF
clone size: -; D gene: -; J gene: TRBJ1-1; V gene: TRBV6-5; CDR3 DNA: TGTGCCAGCAGTACGATACAGGGAACGGGGACTGAAGCTTTCTTT; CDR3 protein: CASSTIQGTGTEAFF
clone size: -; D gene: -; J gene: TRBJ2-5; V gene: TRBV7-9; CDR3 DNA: TGTGCCAGCAGCCGAAGCGGATCAGAGACCCAGTACTTC; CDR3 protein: CASSRSGSETQYF
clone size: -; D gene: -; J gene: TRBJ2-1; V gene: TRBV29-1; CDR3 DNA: TGCAGCGTCGACTTAGCGGAGAGCTCCTACAATGAGCAGTTCTTC; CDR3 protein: CSVDLAESSYNEQFF
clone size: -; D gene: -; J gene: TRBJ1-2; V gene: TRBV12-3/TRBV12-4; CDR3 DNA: TGTGCCAGCAGTTCATGGGGGAGCTATGGCTACACCTTC; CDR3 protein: CASSSWGSYGYTF
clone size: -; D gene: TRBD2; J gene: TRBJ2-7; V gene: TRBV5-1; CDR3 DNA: TGCGCCAGCAGCTTCGGACTAGCCTACGAGCAGTACTTC; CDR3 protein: CASSFGLAYEQYF
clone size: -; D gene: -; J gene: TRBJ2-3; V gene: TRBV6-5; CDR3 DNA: TGTGCCAGCAGCCCCGGGTACCATACGCAGTATTTT; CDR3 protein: CASSPGYHTQYF
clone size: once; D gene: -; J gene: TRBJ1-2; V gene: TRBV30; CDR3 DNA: TGTGCCTGGAAGACAGCTTCAGGGTTCTATGGCTACACCTTC; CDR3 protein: CAWKTASGFYGYTF
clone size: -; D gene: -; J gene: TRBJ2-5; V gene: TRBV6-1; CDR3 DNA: TGTGCCAGCAGTGAAGTGGAGGGCATAGGGGAGACCCAGTACTTC; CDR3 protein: CASSEVEGIGETQYF
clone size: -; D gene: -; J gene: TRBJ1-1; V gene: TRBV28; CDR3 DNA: TGTGCCAGCAGTTCGGGACATACGAACACTGAAGCTTTCTTT; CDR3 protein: CASSSGHTNTEAFF
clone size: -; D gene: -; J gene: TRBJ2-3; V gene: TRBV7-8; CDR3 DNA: TGTGCCAGCAGCATACTCGCGGCCGGGAGCCGCGGCACAGATACGCAGTATTTT; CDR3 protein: CASSILAAGSRGTDTQYF
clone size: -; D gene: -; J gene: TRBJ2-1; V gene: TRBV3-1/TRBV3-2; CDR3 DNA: TGTGCCAGCAGCCAAGATGTGTGGGATGAGCAGTTCTTC; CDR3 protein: CASSQDVWDEQFF
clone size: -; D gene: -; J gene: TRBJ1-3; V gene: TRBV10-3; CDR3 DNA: TGTGCCATCTCGTCGGCGGGAAACACCATATATTTT; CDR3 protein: CAISSAGNTIYF
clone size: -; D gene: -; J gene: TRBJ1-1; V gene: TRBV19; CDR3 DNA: TGTGCCAGCGCCCGGACGGCGAACACTGAAGCTTTCTTT; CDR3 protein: CASARTANTEAFF
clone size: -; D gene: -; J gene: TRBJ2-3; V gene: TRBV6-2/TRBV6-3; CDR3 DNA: TGTGCCAGCAGTTACCCAGGGGATACGCAGTATTTT; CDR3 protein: CASSYPGDTQYF
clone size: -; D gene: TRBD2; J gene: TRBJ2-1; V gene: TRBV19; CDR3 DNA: TGTGCCAGTAGTAACCTAGCGGGAGGGATTAAGAATGAGCAGTTCTTC; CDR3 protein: CASSNLAGGIKNEQFF
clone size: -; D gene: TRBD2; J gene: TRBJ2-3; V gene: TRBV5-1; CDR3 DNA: TGCGCCAGCAAAAGGCTCACTAGCGGAAGCACAGATACGCAGTATTTT; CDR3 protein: CASKRLTSGSTDTQYF
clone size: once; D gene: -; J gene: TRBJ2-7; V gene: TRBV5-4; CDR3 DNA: TGTGCCAGCAGCTTGGAGGGCAGGGTAAACGAGCAGTACTTC; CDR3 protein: CASSLEGRVNEQYF
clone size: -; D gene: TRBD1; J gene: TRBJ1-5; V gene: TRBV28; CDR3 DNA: TGTGCCAGCAGTTTAGGACAGGGGTGGGAACCCCAGCATTTT; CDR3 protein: CASSLGQGWEPQHF
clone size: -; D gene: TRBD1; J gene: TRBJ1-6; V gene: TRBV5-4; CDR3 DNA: TGTGCCAGCAGCGCGGACAGGGGCTATAATTCACCCCTCCACTTT; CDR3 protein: CASSADRGYNSPLHF
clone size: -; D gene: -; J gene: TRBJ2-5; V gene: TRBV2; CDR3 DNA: TGTGCCAGCAGTGAAGCGTTTAGGGGCGCCCAAGAGACCCAGTACTTC; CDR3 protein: CASSEAFRGAQETQYF
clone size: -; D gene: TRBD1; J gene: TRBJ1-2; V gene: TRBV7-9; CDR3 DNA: TGTGCCAGCAGCGCCCCGGGACAGCGAAACTATGGCTACACCTTC; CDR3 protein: CASSAPGQRNYGYTF
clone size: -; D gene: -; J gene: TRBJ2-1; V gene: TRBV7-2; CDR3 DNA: TGTGCCAGCAGCTTATATGGGGGCCGAACCTACAATGAGCAGTTCTTC; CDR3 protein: CASSLYGGRTYNEQFF
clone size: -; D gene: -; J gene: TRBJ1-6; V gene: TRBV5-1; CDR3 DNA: TGCGCCAGCAGCTTGGGACAAGCAGGTTCACCCCTCCACTTT; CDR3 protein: CASSLGQAGSPLHF
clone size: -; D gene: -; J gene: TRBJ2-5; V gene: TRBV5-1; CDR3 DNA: TGCGCCAGCAGCTTGGATGGGGAAGAGACCCAGTACTTC; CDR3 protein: CASSLDGEETQYF
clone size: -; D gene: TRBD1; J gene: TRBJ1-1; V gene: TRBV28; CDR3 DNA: TGTGCCAGCACTTCACTCTACAGGGGAGAAAACACTGAAGCTTTCTTT; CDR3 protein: CASTSLYRGENTEAFF
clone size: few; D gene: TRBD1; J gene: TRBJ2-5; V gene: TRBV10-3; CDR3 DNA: TGTGCCATCAATACAGGGGGCCAAGAGACCCAGTACTTC; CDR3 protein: CAINTGGQETQYF
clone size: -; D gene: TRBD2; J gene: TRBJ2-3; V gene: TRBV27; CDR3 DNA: TGTGCCAGCAGTCCTCTAGCGGGAGTGGCAGATACGCAGTATTTT; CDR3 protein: CASSPLAGVADTQYF
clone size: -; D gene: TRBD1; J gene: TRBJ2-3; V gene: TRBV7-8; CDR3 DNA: TGTGCCAGCAGCTTATTTCTCGACACTCAGGGGGCAGATACGCAGTATTTT; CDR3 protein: CASSLFLDTQGADTQYF
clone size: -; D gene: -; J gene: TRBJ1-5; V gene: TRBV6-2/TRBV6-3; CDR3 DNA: TGTGCCAGCAGCCGCCGGACGGCGAGCAATCAGCCCCAGCATTTT; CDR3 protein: CASSRRTASNQPQHF
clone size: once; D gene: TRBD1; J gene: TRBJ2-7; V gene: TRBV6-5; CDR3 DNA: TGTGCCAGCACACAGGGGTCCTACGAGCAGTACTTC; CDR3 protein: CASTQGSYEQYF
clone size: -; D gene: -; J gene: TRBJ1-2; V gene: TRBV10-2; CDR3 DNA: TGCGCCAGCAACGATGGCGGTGGCTACACCTTC; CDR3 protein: CASNDGGGYTF
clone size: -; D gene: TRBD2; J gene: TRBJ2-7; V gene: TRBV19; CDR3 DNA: TGTGCCAGTTCCGGGGGGGCCGCGGCCACCGCCCCCTACGAGCAGTACTTC; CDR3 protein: CASSGGAAATAPYEQYF
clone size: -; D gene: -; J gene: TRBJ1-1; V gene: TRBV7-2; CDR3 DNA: TGTGCCAGCAGCTTAGAAGCGACACCGAATAATGGGGCTTTCTTT; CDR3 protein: CASSLEATPNNGAFF
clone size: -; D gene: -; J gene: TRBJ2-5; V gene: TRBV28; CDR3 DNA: TGTGCCAGCAGACCCTCCGGTCGGGAGACCCAGTACTTC; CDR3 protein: CASRPSGRETQYF
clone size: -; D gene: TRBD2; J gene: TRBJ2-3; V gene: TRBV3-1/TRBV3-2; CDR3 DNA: TGTGCCAGCAGCCCGGGGGGAACGGGAGAAAGTTTCGCCACAGATACGCAGTATTTT; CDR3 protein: CASSPGGTGESFATDTQYF
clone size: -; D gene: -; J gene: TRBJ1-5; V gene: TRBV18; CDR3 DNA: TGTGCCAGCTCACGAGGGGAAGGCAATCAGCCCCAGCATTTT; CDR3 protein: CASSRGEGNQPQHF
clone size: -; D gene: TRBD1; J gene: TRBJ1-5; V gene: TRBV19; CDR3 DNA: TGTGCCAGTAGATCGACAGGGGAAGGTCAGCCCCAGCATTTT; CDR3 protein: CASRSTGEGQPQHF
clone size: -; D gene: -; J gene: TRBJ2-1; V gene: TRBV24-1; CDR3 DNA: TGTGCCACCAGTGATACAACCGCGGCATACAATGAGCAGTTCTTC; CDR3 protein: CATSDTTAAYNEQFF
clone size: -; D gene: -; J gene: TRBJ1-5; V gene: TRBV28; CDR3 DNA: TGTGCCAGCAGTGCAGTGAGTCGGGGCAATCAGCCCCAGCATTTT; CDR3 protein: CASSAVSRGNQPQHF
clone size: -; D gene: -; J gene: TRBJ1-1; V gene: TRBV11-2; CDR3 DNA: TGTGCCAGCAGCTTGTCACGATTGAACACTGAAGCTTTCTTT; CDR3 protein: CASSLSRLNTEAFF
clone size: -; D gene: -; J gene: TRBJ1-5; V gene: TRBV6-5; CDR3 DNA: TGTGCCAGCGGTTGGGGGGCGGGTCAGCCCCAGCATTTT; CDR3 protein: CASGWGAGQPQHF
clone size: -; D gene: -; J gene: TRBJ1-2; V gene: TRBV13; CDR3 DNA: TGTGCCAGCAGCTTATTAGCAAGGGTAGGACGGACCTCTAACTATGGCTACACCTTC; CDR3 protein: CASSLLARVGRTSNYGYTF
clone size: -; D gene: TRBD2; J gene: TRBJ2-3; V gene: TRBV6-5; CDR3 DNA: TGTGCCAGCAGTTACGAAGCGGGAGATAACACAGATACGCAGTATTTT; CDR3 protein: CASSYEAGDNTDTQYF
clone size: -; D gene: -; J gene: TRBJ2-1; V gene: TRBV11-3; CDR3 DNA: TGTGCCAGCTCACTTCCGGGGCCATGGGAGCAGTTCTTC; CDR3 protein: CASSLPGPWEQFF
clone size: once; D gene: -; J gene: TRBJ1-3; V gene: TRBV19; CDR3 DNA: TGTGCCAGTAGTATCAAACAACACTCTGGAAACACCATATATTTT; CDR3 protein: CASSIKQHSGNTIYF
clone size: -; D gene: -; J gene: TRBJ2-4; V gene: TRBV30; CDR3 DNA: TGTGCCTGGGGAGGATCCAACATTCAGTACTTC; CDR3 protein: CAWGGSNIQYF
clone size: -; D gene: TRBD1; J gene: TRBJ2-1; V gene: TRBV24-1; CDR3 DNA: TGTGCCACCAGTGATTACGGGGACAGGGGTCCCTACAATGAGCAGTTCTTC; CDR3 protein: CATSDYGDRGPYNEQFF
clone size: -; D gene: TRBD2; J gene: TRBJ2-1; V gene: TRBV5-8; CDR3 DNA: TGTGCCAGCAGCTTGACCCTAGCGGCCAATGAGCAGTTCTTC; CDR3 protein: CASSLTLAANEQFF
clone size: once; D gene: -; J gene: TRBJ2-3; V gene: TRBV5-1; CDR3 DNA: TGCGCCAGCAGCTTGGCTTTCGGGAGAGACCCAGATACGCAGTATTTT; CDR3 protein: CASSLAFGRDPDTQYF
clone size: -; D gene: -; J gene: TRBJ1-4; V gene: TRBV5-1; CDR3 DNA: TGCGCCAGCAGCTTGGCGAGTTCGGACGAAAAACTGTTTTTT; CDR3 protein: CASSLASSDEKLFF
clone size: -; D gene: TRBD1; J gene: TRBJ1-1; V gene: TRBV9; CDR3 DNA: TGTGCCAGCAGCGTAACAGGGGAACAGAACACTGAAGCTTTCTTT; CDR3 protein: CASSVTGEQNTEAFF
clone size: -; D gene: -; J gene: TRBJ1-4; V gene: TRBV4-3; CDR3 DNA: TGCGCCAGCAGCCCAGGCCAGGGTGGTGAAAAACTGTTTTTT; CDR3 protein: CASSPGQGGEKLFF
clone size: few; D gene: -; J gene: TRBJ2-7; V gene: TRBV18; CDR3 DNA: TGTGCCAGCTCACCGGGTCTCTCGCCCCTATCCTACGAGCAGTACTTC; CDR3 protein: CASSPGLSPLSYEQYF
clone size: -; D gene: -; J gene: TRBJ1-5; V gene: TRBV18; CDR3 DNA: TGTGCCAGCTCACCGTCGGGGGATCAGCCCCAGCATTTT; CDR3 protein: CASSPSGDQPQHF
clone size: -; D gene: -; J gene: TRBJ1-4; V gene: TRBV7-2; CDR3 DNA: TGTGCCAGCAGCCTTCGAGGGGGAGAAAAACTGTTTTTT; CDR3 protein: CASSLRGGEKLFF
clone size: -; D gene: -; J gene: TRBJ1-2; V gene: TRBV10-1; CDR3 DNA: TGCGCCAGCAGACCCGAAGGGTCGTGGGACTTC; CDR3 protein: CASRPEGSWDF
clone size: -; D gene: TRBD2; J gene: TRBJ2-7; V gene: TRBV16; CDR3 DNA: TGTGCCAGCAGCCAATGGGATTTGCGGACGGGACTATCCTACGAGCAGTACTTC; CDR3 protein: CASSQWDLRTGLSYEQYF
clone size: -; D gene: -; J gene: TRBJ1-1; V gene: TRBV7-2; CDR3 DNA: TGTGCCAGCAGCTTAATAAATACAGGCGTGAACACTGAAGCTTTCTTT; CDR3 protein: CASSLINTGVNTEAFF